The TCR beta chain described here comes from a study of blood T cell repertoires in COVID-19. At the level of the study: Sample material is recorded as cDNA or gDNA derived from T cells, B-cell-depleted T cells, or PBMCs.

V was clipped by 4 bases and J by 1 base, with 8 bases between them. The CDR3 sequence is 13 residues long. Looked up from germline, CDR1 is SGHRS and CDR2 is YFSETQ. Recovery among Cohort 3 donors was established by two negative PCRs, clearance, or symptom resolution. This clone was observed once. Data came from immunoSEQ multiplex PCR; TCRdb stores just in-frame clones and leaves some out. The table shows nearly 250,000 clones, with roughly 86% occurring only once. The rearrangement uses TRBV5-1 and TRBJ1-2, with D possibly being TRBD1 (5 bases). The sample comprised PBMCs or T cells enriched from blood (not recorded which). The sequence was obtained from a woman aged 45-60 years who had recovered from COVID-19. CDR3 sequence (DNA): TGCGCCAGCAGCGAACAGGTTAACTATGGCTACACCTTC. This encodes CASSEQVNYGYTF.